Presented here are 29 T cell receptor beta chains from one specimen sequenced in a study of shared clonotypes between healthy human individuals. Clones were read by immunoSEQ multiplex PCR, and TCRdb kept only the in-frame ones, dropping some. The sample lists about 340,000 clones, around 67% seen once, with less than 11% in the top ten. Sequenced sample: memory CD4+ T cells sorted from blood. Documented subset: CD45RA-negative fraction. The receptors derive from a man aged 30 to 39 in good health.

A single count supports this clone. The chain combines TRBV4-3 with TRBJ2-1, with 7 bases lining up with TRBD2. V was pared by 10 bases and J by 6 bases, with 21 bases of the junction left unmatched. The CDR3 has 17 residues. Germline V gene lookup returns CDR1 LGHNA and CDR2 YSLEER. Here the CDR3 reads CATGKSRGSGVSNEQFF. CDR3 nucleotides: TGCGCCACCGGGAAGTCCCGTGGGAGCGGGGTGAGCAATGAGCAGTTCTTC.

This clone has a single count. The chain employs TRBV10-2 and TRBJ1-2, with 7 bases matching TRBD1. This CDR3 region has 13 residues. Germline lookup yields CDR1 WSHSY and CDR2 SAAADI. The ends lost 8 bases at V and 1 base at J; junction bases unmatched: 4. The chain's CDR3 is CASASGGNYGYTF. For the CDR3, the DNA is TGCGCCAGCGCATCAGGGGGTAACTATGGCTACACCTTC.

The CDR3 region is CASSQDFWGRLQAGEETQYF. In nucleotides, the CDR3 is TGCGCCAGCAGCCAAGATTTTTGGGGCCGCCTGCAGGCGGGAGAAGAGACCCAGTACTTC. The chain employs TRBV4-3 and TRBJ2-5; 7 nucleotides match TRBD2. Trimming took 0 bases from V and 3 from J; bases not matched to a gene: 19. This CDR3 comprises 20 residues. CDR1 is LGHNA, CDR2 YSLEER, per germline.

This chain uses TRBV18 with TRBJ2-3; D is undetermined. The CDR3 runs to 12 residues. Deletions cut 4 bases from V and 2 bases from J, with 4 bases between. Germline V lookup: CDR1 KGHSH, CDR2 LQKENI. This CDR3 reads CASSRTTDTQYF. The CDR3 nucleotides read TGTGCCAGCTCACGGACCACAGATACGCAGTATTTT.

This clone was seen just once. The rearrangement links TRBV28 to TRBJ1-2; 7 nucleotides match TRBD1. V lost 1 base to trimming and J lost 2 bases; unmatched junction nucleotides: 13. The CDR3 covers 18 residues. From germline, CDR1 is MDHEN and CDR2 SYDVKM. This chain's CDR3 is CASSLYPTGLSWNYGYTF. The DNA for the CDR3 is TGTGCCAGCAGTTTATACCCGACAGGGCTTTCGTGGAACTATGGCTACACCTTC.

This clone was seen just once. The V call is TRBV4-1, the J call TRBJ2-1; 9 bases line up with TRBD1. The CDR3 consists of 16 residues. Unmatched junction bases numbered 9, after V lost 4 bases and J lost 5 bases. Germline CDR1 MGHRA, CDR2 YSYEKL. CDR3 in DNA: TGCGCCAGCAGCCGCGCACCGGGACAGGGAAACAATGAGCAGTTCTTC. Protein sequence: CASSRAPGQGNNEQFF.

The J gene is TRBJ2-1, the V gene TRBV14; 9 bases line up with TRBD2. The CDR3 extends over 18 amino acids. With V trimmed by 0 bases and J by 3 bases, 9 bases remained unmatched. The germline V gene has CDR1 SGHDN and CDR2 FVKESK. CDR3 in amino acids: CASSQEGGLARIYNEQFF. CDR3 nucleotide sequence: TGTGCCAGCAGCCAAGAGGGGGGACTAGCCCGAATCTACAATGAGCAGTTCTTC.

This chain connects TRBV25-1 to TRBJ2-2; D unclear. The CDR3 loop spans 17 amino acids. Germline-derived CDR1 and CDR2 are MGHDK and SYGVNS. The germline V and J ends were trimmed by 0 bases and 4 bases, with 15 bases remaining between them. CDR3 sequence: CASSEYLVHSSTGELFF. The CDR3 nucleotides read TGTGCCAGCAGTGAATATTTGGTCCACAGTAGCACCGGGGAGCTGTTTTTT.

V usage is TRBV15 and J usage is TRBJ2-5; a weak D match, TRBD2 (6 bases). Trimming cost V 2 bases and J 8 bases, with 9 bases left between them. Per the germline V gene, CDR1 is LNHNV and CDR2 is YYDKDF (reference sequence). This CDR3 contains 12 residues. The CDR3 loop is CATSRKTSTQYF. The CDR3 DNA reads TGTGCCACCAGCAGAAAGACTAGTACCCAGTACTTC.

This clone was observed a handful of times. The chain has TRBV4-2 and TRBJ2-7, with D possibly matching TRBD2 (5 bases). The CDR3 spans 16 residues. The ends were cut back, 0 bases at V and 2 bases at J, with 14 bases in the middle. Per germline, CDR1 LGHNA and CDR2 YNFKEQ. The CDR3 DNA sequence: TGTGCCAGCAGCCAAGAGGTACGGGGTCCAACCTACGAGCAGTACTTC. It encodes CASSQEVRGPTYEQYF.

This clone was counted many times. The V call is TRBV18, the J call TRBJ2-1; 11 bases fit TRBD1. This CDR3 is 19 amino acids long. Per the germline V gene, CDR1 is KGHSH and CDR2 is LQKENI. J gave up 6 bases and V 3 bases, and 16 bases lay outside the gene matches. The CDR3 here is CASSPTKVAGTGGVNEQFF. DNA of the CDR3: TGTGCCAGCTCACCTACCAAAGTCGCTGGGACAGGGGGGGTCAATGAGCAGTTCTTC.

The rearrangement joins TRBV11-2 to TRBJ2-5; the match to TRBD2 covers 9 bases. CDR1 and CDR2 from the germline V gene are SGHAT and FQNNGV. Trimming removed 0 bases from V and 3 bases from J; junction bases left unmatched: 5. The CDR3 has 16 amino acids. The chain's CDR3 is CASSLDGVAGEETQYF. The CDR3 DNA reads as TGTGCCAGCAGCTTAGATGGGGTAGCGGGAGAAGAGACCCAGTACTTC.

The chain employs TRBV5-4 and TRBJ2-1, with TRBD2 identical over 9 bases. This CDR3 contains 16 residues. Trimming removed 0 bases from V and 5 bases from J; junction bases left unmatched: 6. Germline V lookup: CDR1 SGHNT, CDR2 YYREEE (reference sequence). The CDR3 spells CASSLAGAGGDNEQFF. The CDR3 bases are TGTGCCAGCAGCTTGGCCGGAGCGGGAGGAGACAATGAGCAGTTCTTC.

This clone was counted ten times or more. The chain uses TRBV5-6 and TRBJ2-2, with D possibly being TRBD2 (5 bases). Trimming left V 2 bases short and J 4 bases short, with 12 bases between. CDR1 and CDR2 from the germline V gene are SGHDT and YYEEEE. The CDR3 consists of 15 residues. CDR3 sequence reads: CASSFGLSVTGELFF. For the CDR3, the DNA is TGTGCCAGCAGCTTCGGACTCTCCGTCACCGGGGAGCTGTTTTTT. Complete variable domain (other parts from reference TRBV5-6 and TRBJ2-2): DAGVTQSPTHLIKTRGQQVTLRCSPKSGHDTVSWYQQALGQGPQFIFQYYEEEERQRGNFPDRFSGHQFPNYSSELNVNALLLGDSALYLCASSFGLSVTGELFFGEGSRLTVL.

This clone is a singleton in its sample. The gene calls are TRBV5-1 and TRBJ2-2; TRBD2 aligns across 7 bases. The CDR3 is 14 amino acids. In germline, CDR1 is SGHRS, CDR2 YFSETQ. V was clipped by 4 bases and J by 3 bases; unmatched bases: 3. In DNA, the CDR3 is TGCGCCAGCAGCAAACGGGGGGACACCGGGGAGCTGTTTTTT. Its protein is CASSKRGDTGELFF.

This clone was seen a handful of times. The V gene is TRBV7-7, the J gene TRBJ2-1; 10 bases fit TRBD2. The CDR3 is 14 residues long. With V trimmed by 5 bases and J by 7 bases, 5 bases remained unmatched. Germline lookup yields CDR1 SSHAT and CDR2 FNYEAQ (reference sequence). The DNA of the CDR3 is TGTGCCAGCAGCCCTAGCGGGAGTCGGAATGAGCAGTTCTTC. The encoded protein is CASSPSGSRNEQFF.

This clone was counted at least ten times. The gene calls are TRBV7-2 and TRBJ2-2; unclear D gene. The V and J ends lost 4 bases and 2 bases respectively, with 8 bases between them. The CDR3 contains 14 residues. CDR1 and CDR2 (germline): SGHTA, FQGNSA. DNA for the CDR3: TGTGCCAGCAGCTCCCAGCTTAACACCGGGGAGCTGTTTTTT. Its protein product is CASSSQLNTGELFF. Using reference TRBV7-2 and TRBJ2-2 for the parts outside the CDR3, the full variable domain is GAGVSQSPSNKVTEKGKDVELRCDPISGHTALYWYRQSLGQGLEFLIYFQGNSAPDKSGLPSDRFSAERTGGSVSTLTIQRTQQEDSAVYLCASSSQLNTGELFFGEGSRLTVL.

The CDR3 bases are TGCGCCAGCAGCCGTCGGTTGGAGGGCCCAGATACGCAGTATTTT. As protein: CASSRRLEGPDTQYF. The J gene is TRBJ2-3, the V gene TRBV5-1, with D possibly being TRBD2 (6 bases). V was pared by 4 bases and J by 4 bases, with 16 bases between. Germline V lookup: CDR1 SGHRS, CDR2 YFSETQ. The CDR3 extends over 15 amino acids.

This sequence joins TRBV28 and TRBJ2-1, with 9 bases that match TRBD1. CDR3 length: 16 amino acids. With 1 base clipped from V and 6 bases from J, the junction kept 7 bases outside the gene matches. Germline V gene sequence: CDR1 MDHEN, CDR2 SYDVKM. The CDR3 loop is CASSLLGTGFRNEQFF. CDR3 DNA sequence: TGTGCCAGCAGTTTATTGGGGACAGGGTTCCGCAATGAGCAGTTCTTC.

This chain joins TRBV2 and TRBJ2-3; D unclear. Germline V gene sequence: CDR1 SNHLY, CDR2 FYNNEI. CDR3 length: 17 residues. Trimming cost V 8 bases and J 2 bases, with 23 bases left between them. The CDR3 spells CASPPDPRQAYTDTQYF. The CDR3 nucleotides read TGTGCCAGCCCCCCGGACCCCCGCCAGGCTTACACAGATACGCAGTATTTT.

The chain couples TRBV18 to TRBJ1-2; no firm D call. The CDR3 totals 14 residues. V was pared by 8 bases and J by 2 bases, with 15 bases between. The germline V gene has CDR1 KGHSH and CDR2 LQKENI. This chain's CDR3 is CASSSLRENYGYTF. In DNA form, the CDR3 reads TGTGCCAGCAGCTCACTTCGGGAGAACTATGGCTACACCTTC.

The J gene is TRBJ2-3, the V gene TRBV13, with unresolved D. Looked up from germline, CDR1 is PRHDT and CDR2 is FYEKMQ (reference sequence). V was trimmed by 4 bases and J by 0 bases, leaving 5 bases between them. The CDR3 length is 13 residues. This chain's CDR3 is CASSSVSTDTQYF. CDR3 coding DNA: TGTGCCAGCAGCTCCGTGAGCACAGATACGCAGTATTTT.

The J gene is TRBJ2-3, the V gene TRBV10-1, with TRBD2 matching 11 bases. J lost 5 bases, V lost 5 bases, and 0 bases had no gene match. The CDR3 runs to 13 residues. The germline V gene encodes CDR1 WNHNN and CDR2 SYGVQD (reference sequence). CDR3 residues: CASSLAGGDTQYF. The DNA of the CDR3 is TGCGCCAGCAGTCTAGCGGGAGGAGATACGCAGTATTTT.

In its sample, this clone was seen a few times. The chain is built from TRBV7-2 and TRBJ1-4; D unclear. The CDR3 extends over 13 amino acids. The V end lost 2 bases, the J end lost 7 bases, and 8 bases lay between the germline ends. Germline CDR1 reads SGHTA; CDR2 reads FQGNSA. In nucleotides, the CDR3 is TGTGCCAGCAGCTTATCTTTATTTGAAAAACTGTTTTTT. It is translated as CASSLSLFEKLFF.

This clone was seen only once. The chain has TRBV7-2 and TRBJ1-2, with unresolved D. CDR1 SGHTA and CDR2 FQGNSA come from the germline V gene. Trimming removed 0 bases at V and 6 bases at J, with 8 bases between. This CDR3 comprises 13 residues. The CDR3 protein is CASSLAGENGYTF. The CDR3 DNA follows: TGTGCCAGCAGCTTAGCGGGAGAAAATGGCTACACCTTC.

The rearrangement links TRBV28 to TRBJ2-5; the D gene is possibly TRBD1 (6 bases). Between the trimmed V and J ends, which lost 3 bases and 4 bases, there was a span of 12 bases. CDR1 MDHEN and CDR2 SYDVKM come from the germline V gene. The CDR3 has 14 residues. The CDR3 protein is CASSFSPGVETQYF. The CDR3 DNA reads TGTGCCAGCAGTTTCAGTCCAGGGGTAGAGACCCAGTACTTC. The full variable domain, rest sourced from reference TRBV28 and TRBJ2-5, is DVKVTQSSRYLVKRTGEKVFLECVQDMDHENMFWYRQDPGLGLRLIYFSYDVKMKEKGDIPEGYSVSREKKERFSLILESASTNQTSMYLCASSFSPGVETQYFGPGTRLLVL.

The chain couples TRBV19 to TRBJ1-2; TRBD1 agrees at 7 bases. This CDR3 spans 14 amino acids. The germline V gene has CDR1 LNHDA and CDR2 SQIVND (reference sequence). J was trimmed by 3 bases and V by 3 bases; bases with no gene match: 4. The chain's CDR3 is CASSIQGGDYGYTF. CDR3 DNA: TGTGCCAGTAGTATTCAAGGGGGCGACTATGGCTACACCTTC.

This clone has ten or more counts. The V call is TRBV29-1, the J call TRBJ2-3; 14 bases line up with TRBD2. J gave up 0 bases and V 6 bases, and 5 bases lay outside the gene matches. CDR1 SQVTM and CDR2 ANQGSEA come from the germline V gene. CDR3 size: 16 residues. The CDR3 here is CSVLGLAGASTDTQYF. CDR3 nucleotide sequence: TGCAGCGTGTTGGGACTAGCGGGAGCAAGCACAGATACGCAGTATTTT.

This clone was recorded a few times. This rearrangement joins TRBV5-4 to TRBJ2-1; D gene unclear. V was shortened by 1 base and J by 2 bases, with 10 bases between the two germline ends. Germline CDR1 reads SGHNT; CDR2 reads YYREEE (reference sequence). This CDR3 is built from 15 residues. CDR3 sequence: CASSLLPGPYNEQFF. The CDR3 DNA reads TGTGCCAGCAGCTTGTTACCCGGACCCTACAATGAGCAGTTCTTC.